These 22 T cell receptor beta chains were all obtained from the same sample, sequenced in a study of regulatory T cells in long-lasting Graves disease. Time point noted: newly diagnosed GD, antithyroid drugs for less than 3 months. Making the TCR library involved RNA that had been extracted from PBMCs. Construction of the TCR beta libraries employed iRepertoire HTBI primers in conjunction with Arm-PCR of CDR3 regions. TCRdb processed the multiplex PCR reads anew with MiXCR; each CDR3 protein has one entry. The table has under 300,000 distinct CDR3 sequences, about 20% seen once. The data were also submitted as part of a second study, on T cells in Graves' hyperthyroidism and ophthalmopathy.

Here the sequenced sample was peripheral blood mononuclear cells (PBMCs), taken at new diagnosis, from a patient treated with antithyroid drugs. The receptors were sampled from a woman between 25 and 40 years old with Graves disease.

The chain joins TRBV20-1 to TRBJ1-2, with D perhaps TRBD1 (5 bases). The germline gives CDR1 DFQATT, CDR2 SNEGSKA (reference sequence). V dropped 3 bases and J dropped 8 bases, with 13 bases sitting between them. The CDR3 consists of 12 residues. The CDR3 sequence: CSASIGDRGYTF. Here the CDR3 DNA reads TGCAGTGCTAGTATAGGGGATCGGGGCTACACCTTC.

In this sample, this clonotype turned up many times. CDR3 nucleotides: TGCAGTGCTAGCTGGGGACAGGGAGTAAGCAATCAGCCCCAGCATTTT. Protein: CSASWGQGVSNQPQHF. The chain couples TRBV20-1 to TRBJ1-5, with TRBD1 matching 9 bases. Germline CDR1 DFQATT, CDR2 SNEGSKA (reference sequence). V gave up 3 bases and J gave up 1 base; unmatched junction bases: 7. This CDR3 contains 16 residues.

Turning to this clonotype: A read error may explain this, as a much larger clone is one base away. The chain recombines TRBV9 with TRBJ1-1; the D is unclear. The length of the CDR3 is 15 residues. Per germline, CDR1 SGDLS and CDR2 YYNGEE. The V gene lost 0 bases and the J gene lost 0 bases, with 9 bases spanning the gap. CDR3 region: CASSVDPGVNTEAFF. The CDR3 nucleotides read TGTGCCAGCAGCGTAGATCCGGGCGTGAACACTGAAGCTTTCTTT.

This clonotype was picked up many times. CDR3 in DNA: TGTGCCAGCAGCCAAGACCTGGACGGCCAGCAAGCTTTCTTT. Protein sequence: CASSQDLDGQQAFF. The chain employs TRBV3-1 and TRBJ1-1; D is unresolved. Germline CDR1 LGHDT, CDR2 YNNKEL (reference sequence). V was cut by 0 bases and J by 9 bases, with 14 bases left in between. The CDR3 totals 14 residues.

This clonotype was recorded many times. V gene TRBV12-3 or TRBV12-4 combines with J gene TRBJ1-1, with 10 bases aligning to TRBD1. This CDR3 comprises 15 residues. The junction had 5 bases not matched to a gene; V was cut back by 3 bases and J by 4 bases. CDR3 nucleotide sequence: TGTGCCAGCAGTTTTTGGGGGACAGGGGTCACTGAAGCTTTCTTT. Translated, it gives CASSFWGTGVTEAFF.

This clonotype was counted at least ten times. The chain uses TRBV13 and TRBJ2-5; either TRBD1 or TRBD2 may fit D (7 bases each). Trimming left V 5 bases short and J 2 bases short, with 15 bases between. This CDR3 has 15 amino acids. From germline, CDR1 is PRHDT and CDR2 FYEKMQ (reference sequence). The CDR3 region has the DNA TGTGCCAGCAGCCTCAGGGGGGGCCTACAAGAGACCCAGTACTTC. It specifies CASSLRGGLQETQYF.

Points on this clonotype: A far larger clone is only one base removed, so a read error is likely. The chain uses TRBV2 and TRBJ2-1, with D possibly matching TRBD1 (5 bases). CDR1 and CDR2 from the germline V gene are SNHLY and FYNNEI. The ends were cut back, 4 bases at V and 10 bases at J, with 14 bases in the middle. There are 13 residues in the CDR3. The CDR3 sequence is CASSATVLYEQFF. The CDR3 DNA follows: TGTGCCAGCAGTGCGACAGTTCTCTACGAGCAGTTCTTC.

This clonotype has a count of ten or more. The rearrangement joins TRBV12-3 or TRBV12-4 to TRBJ2-5; a possible D gene is TRBD2 (5 bases). The length of the CDR3 is 13 residues. The V and J ends lost 7 bases and 1 base respectively, with 10 bases between them. CDR3 in amino acids: CASTQTTQETQYF. The DNA for the CDR3 is TGTGCCAGCACTCAGACTACCCAAGAGACCCAGTACTTC.

This clonotype was counted at least ten times. V and J are TRBV6-1 and TRBJ2-5; TRBD2 aligns across 8 bases. From germline, CDR1 is MNHNS and CDR2 SASEGT. This CDR3 comprises 16 residues. J gave up 5 bases and V 6 bases, and 14 bases lay outside the gene matches. The CDR3 DNA is TGTGCCAGCAGAAGCCGGGGGGGTCCGCGCCGGGAGACCCAGTACTTC. This gives the protein CASRSRGGPRRETQYF.

This clonotype showed up many times. V gene TRBV10-2 combines with J gene TRBJ2-5, with TRBD2 matching over 8 bases. Germline-derived CDR1 and CDR2 are WSHSY and SAAADI. The CDR3 is made up of 17 amino acids. After removal of 0 bases from V and 5 bases from J, the junction contained 11 bases not matched to a gene. The CDR3 reads CASSESTGGAIDETQYF. The CDR3 DNA follows: TGCGCCAGCAGTGAGTCGACGGGGGGGGCCATCGACGAGACCCAGTACTTC.

This clonotype was observed once. One end of the junction is discordant with germline, which a read error may explain. CDR3 in amino acids: CASSSRGVLLSF. The CDR3 DNA sequence: TGTGCCAGCAGCTCACGGGGGGTTTTGCTGTCCTTC. The rearrangement uses TRBV3-1 and TRBJ2-1; TRBD2 aligns across 7 bases. Germline V lookup: CDR1 LGHDT, CDR2 YNNKEL (reference sequence). The CDR3 runs 12 residues.

At least ten counts were recorded for this clonotype. This chain uses TRBV7-2 with TRBJ1-5; D uncertain. Looked up from germline, CDR1 is SGHTA and CDR2 is FQGNSA. The CDR3 sequence is 14 residues long. Trimming took 6 bases from V and 0 from J, leaving 9 bases between them. The CDR3 region is CASSGLYSNQPQHF. In DNA, the CDR3 is TGTGCCAGCAGTGGGCTATATAGCAATCAGCCCCAGCATTTT. Using reference TRBV7-2 and TRBJ1-5 for the parts outside the CDR3, the full variable domain is GAGVSQSPSNKVTEKGKDVELRCDPISGHTALYWYRQSLGQGLEFLIYFQGNSAPDKSGLPSDRFSAERTGGSVSTLTIQRTQQEDSAVYLCASSGLYSNQPQHFGDGTRLSIL.

This clonotype showed up many times. V is TRBV5-1 and J is TRBJ2-7; possibly TRBD1 for D (6 bases). The CDR3 runs 14 residues. V shed 0 bases and J shed 6 bases, with 13 bases lying between them. CDR1 and CDR2 (germline): SGHRS, YFSETQ. Here the CDR3 reads CASSLEPGVGEQYF. The CDR3 region has the DNA TGCGCCAGCAGCTTGGAGCCAGGGGTAGGCGAGCAGTACTTC.

J is TRBJ1-3 and V is TRBV5-1; possibly TRBD1 for D (5 bases). This CDR3 comprises 17 residues. CDR1 SGHRS and CDR2 YFSETQ come from the germline V gene. The V gene lost 0 bases and the J gene lost 0 bases, with 13 bases spanning the gap. Here the CDR3 DNA reads TGCGCCAGCAGCTTGGCGGCAGCAGGGCTCTCTGGAAACACCATATATTTT. It yields the protein CASSLAAAGLSGNTIYF.

This clonotype appeared many times. The CDR3 sequence: CASSPWTSGDSGTDTQYF. The CDR3 DNA reads as TGTGCCAGCAGCCCATGGACTAGCGGGGATAGCGGCACAGATACGCAGTATTTT. The chain uses TRBV9 and TRBJ2-3; the match to TRBD2 covers 12 bases. Germline V CDR1 and CDR2: SGDLS, YYNGEE. The J segment lost 1 base and the V segment lost 4 bases, leaving 10 bases of the junction unmatched. The CDR3 contains 18 residues. The variable domain in full, completed from reference TRBV9 and TRBJ2-3, reads DSGVTQTPKHLITATGQRVTLRCSPRSGDLSVYWYQQSLDQGLQFLIQYYNGEERAKGNILERFSAQQFPDLHSELNLSSLELGDSALYFCASSPWTSGDSGTDTQYFGPGTRLTVL.

This clonotype was detected ten times or more. This sequence joins TRBV9 and TRBJ1-6; D call uncertain. Germline V CDR1 and CDR2: SGDLS, YYNGEE. The V and J ends lost 5 bases and 7 bases respectively, with 13 bases between them. This CDR3 has 14 amino acids. The CDR3 region is CASSGPSLNSPLHF. As DNA, the CDR3 is TGTGCCAGCAGTGGGCCGTCCTTGAATTCACCCCTCCACTTT. Looking up the rest from reference TRBV9 and TRBJ1-6 gives the full variable domain: DSGVTQTPKHLITATGQRVTLRCSPRSGDLSVYWYQQSLDQGLQFLIQYYNGEERAKGNILERFSAQQFPDLHSELNLSSLELGDSALYFCASSGPSLNSPLHFGNGTRLTVT.

V is TRBV4-1 and J is TRBJ2-6; 8 nucleotides agree with TRBD1. Germline V gives CDR1 MGHRA, CDR2 YSYEKL. J lost 0 bases, V lost 3 bases, and 4 bases had no gene match. CDR3 length equals 17 residues. The CDR3 region is CASSQGQAGSGANVLTF. In DNA, the CDR3 is TGCGCCAGCAGCCAGGGACAGGCCGGCTCTGGGGCCAACGTCCTGACTTTC.

This clonotype was seen only a few times. J is TRBJ2-1 and V is TRBV6-1; D is uncertain. This CDR3 is built from 10 residues. Trimming took off 5 bases at V and 10 bases at J, with 6 bases between the two ends. Germline V lookup: CDR1 MNHNS, CDR2 SASEGT. CDR3 loop: CASSQTEQFF. Written as DNA, the CDR3 is TGTGCCAGCAGTCAGACAGAGCAGTTCTTC.

This clonotype has at least ten counts. The J gene is TRBJ1-5, the V gene TRBV5-8; unclear D gene. This CDR3 region has 13 residues. Trimming pared 2 bases from V and 7 bases from J, leaving 10 bases between. CDR1 and CDR2 (germline): SGHTS, YDEGEE. The CDR3 protein is CASSFERAQPQHF. In DNA form, the CDR3 reads TGTGCCAGCAGCTTCGAAAGGGCCCAGCCCCAGCATTTT.

This clonotype appeared a few times. V and J are TRBV27 and TRBJ2-7; D is perhaps TRBD1 (6 bases). This CDR3 contains 13 residues. Trimming took 8 bases from V and 0 from J, leaving 11 bases between them. Germline-derived CDR1 and CDR2 are MNHEY and SMNVEV (reference sequence). CDR3 residues: CASAPGHSYEQYF. The DNA for the CDR3 is TGTGCCAGCGCTCCGGGACACTCCTACGAGCAGTACTTC.

This clonotype was seen ten or more times. J is TRBJ2-1 and V is TRBV27, with D tentatively TRBD2 (5 bases). V was pared by 2 bases and J by 3 bases, with 11 bases between. From germline, CDR1 is MNHEY and CDR2 SMNVEV (reference sequence). CDR3 length: 15 residues. Here the CDR3 reads CASSLVSALYNEQFF. The DNA of the CDR3 is TGTGCCAGCAGTTTAGTTAGCGCGCTCTACAATGAGCAGTTCTTC.

In its sample, this clonotype was seen many times. This sequence joins TRBV2 and TRBJ1-1; possibly TRBD1 for D (5 bases). The CDR3 length is 14 residues. The V and J ends lost 6 bases and 5 bases respectively, with 16 bases between them. Germline lookup yields CDR1 SNHLY and CDR2 FYNNEI. In DNA form, the CDR3 reads TGTGCCAGCAGACCGAGGATGGGGCATACTGAAGCTTTCTTT. It is translated as CASRPRMGHTEAFF.